The TCR beta chain described here comes from a study of early T cells in non-severe SARS-CoV-2 infection. Per germline, CDR1 SQVTM and CDR2 ANQGSEA. CDR3 length: 16 residues. V shed 4 bases and J shed 8 bases, with 24 bases lying between them. TCRdb fed the 5' RACE reads into MiXCR, producing one record per CDR3 protein. The sample carries fewer than 80,000 distinct CDR3 sequences, around 10% recorded once. This clonotype has more than one count but fewer than ten. The material was whole blood, obtained at baseline. The rearrangement uses TRBV29-1 and TRBJ2-1, with D perhaps TRBD2 (5 bases). This clonotype was sampled from an adult who was a healthcare worker with PCR-confirmed SARS-CoV-2 infection or an uninfected control (not recorded which). The CDR3 here is CSVGESGRSGGDEQFF. CDR3 nucleotides: TGCAGCGTTGGGGAGTCGGGCAGGTCAGGAGGCGATGAGCAGTTCTTC.